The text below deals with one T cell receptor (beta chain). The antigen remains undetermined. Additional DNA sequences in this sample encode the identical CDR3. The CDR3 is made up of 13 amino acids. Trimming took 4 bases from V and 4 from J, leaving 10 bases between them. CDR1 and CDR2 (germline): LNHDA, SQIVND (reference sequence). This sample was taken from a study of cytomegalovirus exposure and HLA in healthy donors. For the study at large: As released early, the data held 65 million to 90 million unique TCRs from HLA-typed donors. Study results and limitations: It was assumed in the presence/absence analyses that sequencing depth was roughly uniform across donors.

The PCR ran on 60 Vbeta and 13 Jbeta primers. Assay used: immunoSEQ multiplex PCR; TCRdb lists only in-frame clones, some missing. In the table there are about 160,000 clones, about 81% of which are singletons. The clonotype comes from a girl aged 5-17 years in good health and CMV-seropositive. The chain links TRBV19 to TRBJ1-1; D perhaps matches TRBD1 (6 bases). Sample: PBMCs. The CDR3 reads CASSTTGSTEAFF. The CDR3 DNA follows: TGTGCCAGTAGTACTACAGGGAGCACTGAAGCTTTCTTT.